This T cell receptor beta chain was observed in a study of sequential checkpoint blockade in melanoma. Study details: Arm A got nivolumab then ipilimumab; arm B the reverse, 1:1. TCRbeta immunosequencing was performed on DNA from 85 to 100 pretreatment melanoma tumor samples.

V dropped 3 bases and J dropped 2 bases, with 9 bases sitting between them. Germline V gene data show CDR1 as SGHNT and CDR2 as YENEEA. The CDR3 extends over 14 amino acids. Only in-frame clones appear in the TCRdb table, and some are missing; sequencing was by immunoSEQ multiplex PCR. The sample comprises approximately 13,000 clones, 27% of which are singletons, and about 15% rests with the top ten. Treatment given: randomized to nivolumab then ipilimumab (arm A) or the reverse (arm B). This clone is categorized as medium-sized (0.01 to 0.1%). This TCR came from a human donor with melanoma. The sample in question was tumor tissue (inferred from file names), obtained from a patient given nivolumab and ipilimumab in sequence. The chain employs TRBV11-3 and TRBJ2-3; D gene uncertain. In DNA form, the CDR3 reads TGTGCCAGCAGCTTGGTTGCGAACACAGATACGCAGTATTTT. This translates into CASSLVANTDTQYF.